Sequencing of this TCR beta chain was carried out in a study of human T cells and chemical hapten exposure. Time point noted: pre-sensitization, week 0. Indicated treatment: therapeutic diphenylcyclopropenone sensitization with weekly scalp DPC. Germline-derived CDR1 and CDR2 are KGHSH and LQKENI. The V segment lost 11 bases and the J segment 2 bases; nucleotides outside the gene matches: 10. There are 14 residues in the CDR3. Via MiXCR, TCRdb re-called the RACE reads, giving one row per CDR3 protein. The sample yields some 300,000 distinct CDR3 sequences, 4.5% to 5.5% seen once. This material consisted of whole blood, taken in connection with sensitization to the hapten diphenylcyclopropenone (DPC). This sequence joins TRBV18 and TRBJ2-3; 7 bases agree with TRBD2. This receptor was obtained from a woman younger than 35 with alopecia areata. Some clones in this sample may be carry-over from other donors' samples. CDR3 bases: TGTGCCGGGTCCGCGGGGGATATCACAGATACGCAGTATTTT. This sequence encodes CAGSAGDITDTQYF. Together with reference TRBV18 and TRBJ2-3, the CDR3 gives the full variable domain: NAGVMQNPRHLVRRRGQEARLRCSPMKGHSHVYWYRQLPEEGLKFMVYLQKENIIDESGMPKERFSAEFPKEGPSILRIQQVVRGDSAAYFCAGSAGDITDTQYFGPGTRLTVL.